Sequencing of this T cell receptor beta chain was carried out in a study of T cells in Graves' hyperthyroidism and ophthalmopathy. Across the whole study: Peripheral blood sampling occurred at initial diagnosis, before any treatment.

Study findings and constraints: Ophthalmopathy was predicted by the model a median of roughly 6.6 months ahead of onset. Most clonotypes that expanded in the thyroid above 0.001 also showed up in blood.

Template material for amplifying TCR beta CDR3 regions consisted of RNA transcripts. Initially, a first-round RT-PCR of the TCR CDR3 employed the HTBI primer set. TCRdb independently ran MiXCR on the multiplex PCR reads; one entry per CDR3 protein. Of 350,000 to 400,000 distinct CDR3 sequences detected, around 14% appear once; the ten largest clones hold 9.5% to 11%. This clonotype has a handful of counts. The antigen remains unidentified. Patients showing uncontrolled infection, other autoimmune disease, pregnancy or lactation were ineligible. This clonotype originated in a woman in her sixties with Graves' hyperthyroidism. What was sequenced was blood.

CDR3 loop: CASRGLRIDTQYF. CDR3 sequence (DNA): TGTGCCAGTCGGGGACTAAGAATCGATACGCAGTATTTT. V is TRBV19 and J is TRBJ2-3; 7 bases agree with TRBD2. Looked up from germline, CDR1 is LNHDA and CDR2 is SQIVND (reference sequence). There are 13 residues in the CDR3. Trimming cost V 8 bases and J 6 bases; bases outside gene matches: 8. Full variable domain (outside the CDR3, taken from reference TRBV19 and TRBJ2-3): DGGITQSPKYLFRKEGQNVTLSCEQNLNHDAMYWYRQDPGQGLRLIYYSQIVNDFQKGDIAEGYSVSREKKESFPLTVTSAQKNPTAFYLCASRGLRIDTQYFGPGTRLTVL.